This section outlines one TCR beta chain sequence together with its context. In the original workflow: How many nucleated cells were present was estimated from reference gene primer amplification. TCRdb's table, derived via immunoSEQ multiplex PCR, lists solely in-frame clones and lacks some. D and trimming come from the DNA, and the V and J calls and clone size come from that table. The table records fewer than 250,000 clones, more than 75% of them present only once. The record originates from a study of blood T cell repertoires in COVID-19. About the research overall: Among Cohort 3 donors, those recovered had two negative PCRs, clearance, or symptom resolution. Sites in the United States, Italy and Spain provided acute and convalescent COVID-19 samples.

The age range of participants was 18 to 89 years, with residence in under 30 US areas. With V trimmed by 2 bases and J by 4 bases, 11 bases remained unmatched. CDR3 length: 16 amino acids. Germline V lookup: CDR1 SGHRS, CDR2 YFSETQ. Sequenced: PBMCs or T cells enriched from blood (not recorded which). The chain recombines TRBV5-1 with TRBJ2-7; 8 bases are shared with TRBD1. The TCR comes from a man aged 25 to 45 in a cohort exposed to, infected with or recovered from COVID-19 (not recorded which). The CDR3 DNA follows: TGCGCCAGCAGCTTCGATACAGGGGGAGGTTCTTACGAGCAGTACTTC. It yields the protein CASSFDTGGGSYEQYF. Using reference TRBV5-1 and TRBJ2-7 for the parts outside the CDR3, the full variable domain is KAGVTQTPRYLIKTRGQQVTLSCSPISGHRSVSWYQQTPGQGLQFLFEYFSETQRNKGNFPGRFSGRQFSNSRSEMNVSTLELGDSALYLCASSFDTGGGSYEQYFGPGTRLTVT.